This is a list of T cell receptor beta chains from one sample in a study of CD8 T cells in Susac syndrome. TCRdb called the immunoSEQ multiplex PCR reads again in MiXCR, with one record for every CDR3 protein. The sample lists a few hundred thousand distinct CDR3 sequences, approximately 90% occurring once. Material for sequencing was CD8+ T cells from PBMCs. The receptors here all came from a human donor with multiple sclerosis. The CDR3 runs from the conserved cysteine through the conserved F or W. The D gene is left open where the match is weak. Size tells how often a clone was seen (once, few, many) or the class of an expanded clone, and some rows leave it out.

>TRBD2|.|TRBV2|TRBJ2-1
TGTGCCAGCAGCGGGAGGGGGGGGCTCAATGAGCAGTTCTTC
CASSGRGGLNEQFF
>.|.|TRBV4-2|TRBJ2-1
TGTGCCAGCAGCCAAGAGGGAGTGCAGTTCTTC
CASSQEGVQFF
>.|.|TRBV9|TRBJ2-1
TGTGCCAGCAGCGTAGAGGGCGGGTGGGGGAATGAGCAGTTCTTC
CASSVEGGWGNEQFF
>TRBD2|.|TRBV5-1|TRBJ2-3
TGCGCCAGCAGCTTGGAGTTAGTAGCGGGGGGGCCTCCAGATACGCAGTATTTT
CASSLELVAGGPPDTQYF
>.|.|TRBV3-1|TRBJ2-5
TGTGCCAGCAGCCAAGAACTGGGCCCGGAGACCCAGTACTTC
CASSQELGPETQYF
>.|.|TRBV13|TRBJ1-4
TGTGCCAGCGGGGCCGGCGGGGTTTCTAAACTGTTTTTT
CASGAGGVSKLFF
>TRBD2|.|TRBV29-1|TRBJ2-1
TGCAGCGCGGGGGGGGGTGGAAATGAGCAGTTCTTC
CSAGGGGNEQFF
>TRBD1|.|TRBV4-1|TRBJ1-2
TGCGCCAGCAGCCAACAGGGGGCCTATGGCTACACCTTC
CASSQQGAYGYTF
>TRBD2|few|TRBV9|TRBJ2-1
TGTGCCAGCTCGTTAGCGGGAGGGGAGCAGTTCTTC
CASSLAGGEQFF
>.|.|TRBV5-1|TRBJ2-3
TGCGCCAGCAGCTTCGATGACAGTGGCGGGTCAACAGATACGCAGTATTTT
CASSFDDSGGSTDTQYF
>TRBD2|.|TRBV4-3|TRBJ2-7
TGCGCCAGCAGCCAAGAAGGGCTAGCGGAGCCCTACGAGCAGTACTTC
CASSQEGLAEPYEQYF
>TRBD2|.|TRBV7-9|TRBJ2-1
TGTGCCAGCAGCACCCGGGACTATCAAGGGTTCTTC
CASSTRDYQGFF
>.|.|TRBV15|TRBJ1-1
TGTGCCACCAGCCAAATGGCGGGGATGAACACTGAAGCTTTCTTT
CATSQMAGMNTEAFF
>.|.|TRBV3-1|TRBJ1-2
TGTGCCAGCACTGGGACAACGGGCAGTGGCTATGGCTACACCTTC
CASTGTTGSGYGYTF
>.|once|TRBV12-3/TRBV12-4|TRBJ1-1
TGTGCCAGCAGTTTAAACCTTGGGATGAACACTGAAGCTTTCTTT
CASSLNLGMNTEAFF
>TRBD1|.|TRBV9|TRBJ1-2
TGTGCCAGCAGCGTAGGTCTGGACAGGACTAACTATGGCTACACCTTC
CASSVGLDRTNYGYTF
>.|.|TRBV4-2|TRBJ1-1
TGTGCCAGCAGCCAAGAGGGGGGGACGGACACTGAAGCTTTCTTT
CASSQEGGTDTEAFF
>TRBD2|.|TRBV6-2/TRBV6-3|TRBJ2-5
TGTGCCAGCAGGGGACTAGCGGACGTCCAAGAGACCCAGTACTTC
CASRGLADVQETQYF
>.|.|TRBV25-1|TRBJ2-7
TGTGCCAGCAGTGAATTCATGGAATCTAGCAACCACTACGAGCAGTACTTC
CASSEFMESSNHYEQYF
>TRBD2|.|TRBV9|TRBJ2-3
TGTGCCAGCAGCGTAGGGGGTAGCGGGGTGATCACAGATACGCAGTATTTT
CASSVGGSGVITDTQYF
>.|once|TRBV9|TRBJ1-5
TGTGCCAGCAGCCCTACGGGGGGGTGGAATCAGCCCCAGCATTTT
CASSPTGGWNQPQHF
>TRBD1|.|TRBV27|TRBJ2-7
TGTGCCAGCAGTTTCTCGTCCGGGACAGGGGGCTACGAGCAGTACTTC
CASSFSSGTGGYEQYF
>TRBD2|.|TRBV4-3|TRBJ2-1
TGCGCCAGCGGCCAAACCGTACTTACTAGCGGGAGGGCCCCACAGTTCTTC
CASGQTVLTSGRAPQFF
>.|.|TRBV9|TRBJ1-3
TGTGCCAGCTCTGGAAACACCATATATTTT
CASSGNTIYF
>.|.|TRBV12-5|TRBJ2-3
TGTGCTAGTGCCCTCTATAGCACAGATACGCAGTATTTT
CASALYSTDTQYF
>TRBD2|.|TRBV19|TRBJ2-1
TGTGCCAGTAGTATGACCAGCGGGATGAGCTCCTACAATGAGCAGTTCTTC
CASSMTSGMSSYNEQFF
>TRBD2|.|TRBV12-3/TRBV12-4|TRBJ2-1
TGTGCCAGCATCCCGACTAGCGGGAGCGGTGAGCAGTTCTTC
CASIPTSGSGEQFF
>.|.|TRBV3-1|TRBJ1-1
TGTGCCAGCAGCCATGCGGGAAGCACTGAAGCTTTCTTT
CASSHAGSTEAFF
>TRBD2|once|TRBV20-1|TRBJ2-1
TGCAGTGCTAGAGAGCCAGCGGGAGTCAACCATGGTGAGCAGTTCTTC
CSAREPAGVNHGEQFF
>TRBD2|.|TRBV9|TRBJ2-2
TGTGCCAGCAGCGGTAGCGGGACGAACACCGGGGAGCTGTTTTTT
CASSGSGTNTGELFF
>TRBD2|once|TRBV28|TRBJ2-5
TGTGCCAGCAGCCAGGGACTAGCGGTCCAAGAGACCCAGTACTTC
CASSQGLAVQETQYF
>.|.|TRBV27|TRBJ2-7
TGTGCCAGCCGCCGGACCAGGGACTACGAGCAGTACTTC
CASRRTRDYEQYF
>.|.|TRBV3-1|TRBJ2-1
TGTGCCAGCAGCCAAGTAGGGGGGAATGAGCAGTTCTTC
CASSQVGGNEQFF
>.|.|TRBV27|TRBJ2-3
TGTGCCAGCAGTTTAACGGCTGGCCCTAGCACAGATACGCAGTATTTT
CASSLTAGPSTDTQYF
>.|.|TRBV3-1|TRBJ2-7
TGTGCCAGCAGCCAATATGGCCCTGGGTATTTTACGGAGCAGTACTTC
CASSQYGPGYFTEQYF
>.|.|TRBV9|TRBJ2-5
TGTGCCAGCAGCGTCGACGGCCAAGAGACCCAGTACTTC
CASSVDGQETQYF
>TRBD1|.|TRBV2|TRBJ1-3
TGTGCCAGCATAAGGGGGCGCGGCGGCCGGGGCAACACCATATATTTT
CASIRGRGGRGNTIYF
>.|.|TRBV6-2/TRBV6-3|TRBJ2-3
TGTGCCAGCAGTTCCACCGCGGACTCCCCCGATACGCAGTATTTT
CASSSTADSPDTQYF
>TRBD2|.|TRBV6-2/TRBV6-3|TRBJ2-3
TGTGCCAGCAGTCCCCCCGGACTAGCGGGAGACATAGATACGCAGTATTTT
CASSPPGLAGDIDTQYF
>.|once|TRBV4-3|TRBJ2-7
TGCGCCAGCAGCCAAAATCAGGGGTACGAGCAGTACTTC
CASSQNQGYEQYF
>TRBD1|.|TRBV9|TRBJ2-7
TGTGCCAGCAGCGTATCGGGGACAGGGGCTTACTACGAGCAGTACTTC
CASSVSGTGAYYEQYF
>.|.|TRBV7-8|TRBJ2-1
TGTGCCAGCAGCCCAGGCAGTTGGCTCAATGAGCAGTTCTTC
CASSPGSWLNEQFF
>TRBD2|.|TRBV4-2|TRBJ2-3
TGTGCCAGCAGCCAGGCTCCGGGACTAGCGGCAGATACGCAGTATTTT
CASSQAPGLAADTQYF
>.|.|TRBV7-9|TRBJ1-2
TGTGCCAGCAGCGATATACGAGTAGGAGACTATGGCTACACCTTC
CASSDIRVGDYGYTF
>TRBD1|.|TRBV27|TRBJ1-6
TGTGCCAGCAGTTTATACAGGGGGCGTTTCGATATAGATAATTCACCCCTCCACTTT
CASSLYRGRFDIDNSPLHF
>TRBD2|.|TRBV27|TRBJ2-7
TGTGCCAGCAGTCCTATTCCCGGGACTAGCGGGCTCTACGAGCAGTACTTC
CASSPIPGTSGLYEQYF
>.|.|TRBV19|TRBJ1-5
TGTGCCAGTAGTATAGGCCAGAATAGCAATCAGCCCCAGCATTTT
CASSIGQNSNQPQHF
>.|.|TRBV2|TRBJ1-2
TGTGCCAGCACCGGGGCAGACTATGGCTACACCTTC
CASTGADYGYTF
>TRBD2|.|TRBV27|TRBJ2-1
TGTGCCAGCCGGACCTCACTATCCGGGACTAGCGGAAATGAGCAGTTCTTC
CASRTSLSGTSGNEQFF
>.|.|TRBV7-9|TRBJ2-7
TGTGCCAGCCACCCCTCCGGGCCTAGCTACGAGCAGTACTTC
CASHPSGPSYEQYF
>.|.|TRBV9|TRBJ2-2
TGTGCCAGCAGCGTTAGGCCTGGTGCCACCGGGGAGCTGTTTTTT
CASSVRPGATGELFF
>TRBD2|few|TRBV12-3/TRBV12-4|TRBJ2-7
TGTGCCAGCAGTTTTGGCGGGGGCTACGAGCAGTACTTC
CASSFGGGYEQYF
>.|.|TRBV6-5|TRBJ2-1
TGTGCCAGCAGAAGTAATGGCAATGAGCAGTTCTTC
CASRSNGNEQFF
>TRBD1|.|TRBV27|TRBJ2-7
TGTGCCAGCAGCGGCGGGACAGGGGTGATCTACGAGCAGTACTTC
CASSGGTGVIYEQYF
>.|.|TRBV18|TRBJ2-7
TGTGCCAGCTCGACCACAAACCCAGCCCCCCACGAGCAGTACTTC
CASSTTNPAPHEQYF